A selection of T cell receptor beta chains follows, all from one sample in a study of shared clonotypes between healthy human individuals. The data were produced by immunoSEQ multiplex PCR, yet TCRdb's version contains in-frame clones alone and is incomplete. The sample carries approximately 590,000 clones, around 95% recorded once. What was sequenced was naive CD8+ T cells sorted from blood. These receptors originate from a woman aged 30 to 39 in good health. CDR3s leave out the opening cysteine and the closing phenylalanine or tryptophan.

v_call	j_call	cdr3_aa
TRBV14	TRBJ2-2	ASSRGTTNTGELF
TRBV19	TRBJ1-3	ASNGGNTIY
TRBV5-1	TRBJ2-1	ASSLVTDGRDEQF
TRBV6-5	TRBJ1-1	ASSPLEGMGTEAF
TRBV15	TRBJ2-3	ATSRAGAEDTQY
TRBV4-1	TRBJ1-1	ASSQTRHRQGAEAF
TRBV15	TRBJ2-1	ATGNRGSNNEQF
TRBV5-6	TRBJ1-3	ASSLGANVWSGNTIY
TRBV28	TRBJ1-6	ASSSVGNSPLH
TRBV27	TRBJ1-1	ASSLTGTNTEAF
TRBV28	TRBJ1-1	ASSPGVDTEAF
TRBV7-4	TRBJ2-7	ASSLPLSSGSYEQY
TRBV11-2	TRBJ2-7	ASSYSGRAGEQY
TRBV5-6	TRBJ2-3	ASSSTMSTDTQY
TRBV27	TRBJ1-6	ASNPGGGNSPLH
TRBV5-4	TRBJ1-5	ASSFDGTNQPQH
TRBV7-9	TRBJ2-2	ASSLGRTGTGELF